Below, 6 T cell receptor beta chains from the same sample are listed, as sequenced in a study of human T cells and chemical hapten exposure. As for time point: patch test 3, about 24 weeks after DPC sensitization. The treatment denotes: therapeutic diphenylcyclopropenone sensitization with weekly scalp DPC. MiXCR, run by TCRdb on the RACE reads, gives a single entry per CDR3 protein. The sample includes some 84,000 distinct CDR3 sequences, 11% of them seen just once. The specimen was whole blood, collected in connection with sensitization to the hapten diphenylcyclopropenone (DPC). The receptors here all came from a woman in her 50s with alopecia areata. Some clones in this sample may be carry-over from other donors' samples.

The J gene is TRBJ2-3, the V gene TRBV9; D remains unclear. Germline-derived CDR1 and CDR2 are SGDLS and YYNGEE. This CDR3 contains 14 residues. The V end lost 0 bases, the J end lost 0 bases, and 5 bases lay between the germline ends. CDR3 loop: CASSVASSTDTQYF. CDR3 DNA sequence: TGTGCCAGCAGCGTAGCATCTAGCACAGATACGCAGTATTTT. The full variable domain, its missing parts supplied by reference TRBV9 and TRBJ2-3, is DSGVTQTPKHLITATGQRVTLRCSPRSGDLSVYWYQQSLDQGLQFLIQYYNGEERAKGNILERFSAQQFPDLHSELNLSSLELGDSALYFCASSVASSTDTQYFGPGTRLTVL.

J is TRBJ2-1 and V is TRBV7-9; 7 bases line up with TRBD2. Per germline, CDR1 SEHNR and CDR2 FQNEAQ (reference sequence). J was trimmed by 1 base and V by 3 bases; bases with no gene match: 3. The CDR3 has 15 amino acids. This CDR3 is CASSFGDYSYNEQFF. Written as DNA, the CDR3 is TGTGCCAGCAGCTTTGGGGACTATTCCTACAATGAGCAGTTCTTC.

This clonotype was observed many times. The J gene is TRBJ2-7, the V gene TRBV29-1; TRBD2 matches at 8 bases. The germline gives CDR1 SQVTM, CDR2 ANQGSEA. This CDR3 spans 13 amino acids. After removal of 3 bases from V and 7 bases from J, the junction contained 8 bases not matched to a gene. The CDR3 nucleotides are TGCAGCGTTGAGGAAGCGGGAGCTGGGGAGCAGTACTTC. Translating gives CSVEEAGAGEQYF.

This chain links TRBV28 with TRBJ2-7; 7 bases are a match to TRBD2. J gave up 5 bases and V 5 bases, and 6 bases lay outside the gene matches. The germline gives CDR1 MDHEN, CDR2 SYDVKM. The CDR3 length is 13 residues. CDR3 nucleotide sequence: TGTGCCAGCAGTACTAGCGCGGTCCACGAGCAGTACTTC. This sequence encodes CASSTSAVHEQYF.

This clonotype was seen at least ten times. The chain uses TRBV12-3 or TRBV12-4 and TRBJ2-2; D ambiguous. With 2 bases removed from V and 4 bases from J, the gap between germline ends came to 8 bases. This CDR3 spans 14 amino acids. The CDR3 DNA sequence: TGTGCCAGCAGTTTAAGGTCCCTCACCGGGGAGCTGTTTTTT. Protein: CASSLRSLTGELFF.

The chain combines TRBV6-5 with TRBJ2-3, with D possibly TRBD2 on 6 matching bases. The CDR3 length is 16 residues. Looked up from germline, CDR1 is MNHEY and CDR2 is SVGAGI. Between the trimmed V and J ends, which lost 0 bases and 4 bases, there was a span of 14 bases. The CDR3 DNA reads TGTGCCAGCAGTTACTCGGGAGCGGGTGCCGCAGATACGCAGTATTTT. Amino acids: CASSYSGAGAADTQYF.